Below, one TCR beta chain is given with its context. Its antigen is as yet unknown. Germline CDR1 reads SQVTM; CDR2 reads ANQGSEA. This CDR3 has 13 residues. The V and J ends lost 7 bases and 0 bases respectively, with 9 bases between them. The data are from a study of identical twins. From the 5' RACE reads, TCRdb called clonotypes with MiXCR, one entry per CDR3 protein. The data hold some 560,000 distinct CDR3 sequences, with approximately 9.6% observed a single time. General study findings and limits: Out-of-frame TCR alpha sharing in monozygotic twins exceeded recombination model predictions.

These records were also assigned to another study, of yellow fever vaccine responses in identical twins.

Input material: PBMCs. The sequence was obtained from a woman aged 18-29 years in good health. The V and J genes are TRBV29-1 and TRBJ2-2, with D possibly being TRBD1 (5 bases). The CDR3 loop reads CSGTSSNTGELFF. The CDR3 DNA is TGCAGCGGGACATCTTCGAACACCGGGGAGCTGTTTTTT.